This TCR beta chain derives from a study of cytomegalovirus exposure and HLA in healthy donors. For the study at large: The Caucasian-associated ancestry cluster held 65% to 90% of a few hundred genotyped donors. Study-wide results and limits: There were around 160 TCR beta chains listed as cytomegalovirus-associated. Most TCR sequences were uncommon, yet certain public TCRs appeared in many donors.

The germline gives CDR1 SQVTM, CDR2 ANQGSEA. The CDR3 is 13 residues long. The J segment lost 1 base and the V segment lost 6 bases, leaving 5 bases of the junction unmatched. The PCR made use of 60 Vbeta and 13 Jbeta primers. TCRdb keeps only in-frame clones here, not all; method: immunoSEQ multiplex PCR. Among 100,000 to 150,000 clones listed, roughly 70% were seen once. In regard to this clone: The antigen is unknown.

This receptor was taken from a woman aged 45-60 years in good health and CMV-seropositive. The sequencing input was PBMCs. The chain uses TRBV29-1 and TRBJ1-1; 7 bases are shared with TRBD1. The CDR3 protein is CSVLGQTNTEAFF. CDR3 sequence (DNA): TGCAGCGTGCTGGGACAGACGAACACTGAAGCTTTCTTT.